This TCR beta chain emerged from a study of control samples from healthy donors and cancer patients. The table came from immunoSEQ multiplex PCR; TCRdb's copy has only in-frame clones and leaves some out. The sample includes 100,000 or so clones, about 90% of them seen just once. Germline CDR1 is SGHRS and CDR2 is YFSETQ. CDR3 length equals 15 residues. V lost 0 bases and J 4 bases, leaving 13 bases between the germline ends. This clone came up once. The origin of this receptor is a woman aged 18-29 years in good health. This chain links TRBV5-1 with TRBJ1-1, with D tentatively TRBD1 (6 bases). The material sequenced was blood. CDR3 sequence (DNA): TGCGCCAGCAGCTTGGGCGGGGGGGCCGGCACTGAAGCTTTCTTT. Protein sequence: CASSLGGGAGTEAFF. Full variable domain (missing parts from reference TRBV5-1 and TRBJ1-1): KAGVTQTPRYLIKTRGQQVTLSCSPISGHRSVSWYQQTPGQGLQFLFEYFSETQRNKGNFPGRFSGRQFSNSRSEMNVSTLELGDSALYLCASSLGGGAGTEAFFGQGTRLTVV.